One sample yielded the 18 T cell receptor beta chains listed below, sequenced in a study of T-cell memory formation after mild COVID-19. TCRdb fed the 5' RACE reads into MiXCR, producing one record per CDR3 protein. The table lists roughly 610,000 distinct CDR3 sequences, 15% to 20% of them singletons. The sequencing input was PBMCs or a T cell subset sorted from them (not recorded which). These receptors originate from an adult woman who had mild COVID-19 (a few samples of this study predate the infection). Cell type and time point are not known.

The chain combines TRBV20-1 with TRBJ2-5; 12 positions agree with TRBD1. This CDR3 is built from 16 residues. Trimming removed 0 bases from V and 4 bases from J; junction bases left unmatched: 6. Per germline, CDR1 DFQATT and CDR2 SNEGSKA (reference sequence). This chain's CDR3 is CSARDPGQGAVETQYF. The CDR3 DNA reads as TGCAGTGCTAGAGACCCGGGACAGGGGGCTGTAGAGACCCAGTACTTC.

This clonotype was observed a handful of times. The chain has TRBV5-6 and TRBJ2-3, with 9 bases identical to TRBD2. Per germline, CDR1 SGHDT and CDR2 YYEEEE. The CDR3 has 15 amino acids. V shed 5 bases and J 4 bases; nucleotides not matched to a gene: 8. CDR3 residues: CASRISGSSADTQYF. Written as DNA, the CDR3 is TGTGCCAGCAGGATTAGCGGGAGTTCTGCAGATACGCAGTATTTT.

The V gene is TRBV4-1, the J gene TRBJ1-1, with a tentative D call TRBD1 (5 bases). This CDR3 region has 14 residues. V was shortened by 3 bases and J by 1 base, with 9 bases between the two germline ends. CDR1 is MGHRA, CDR2 YSYEKL, per germline. CDR3 nucleotide sequence: TGCGCCAGCAGCCATCCTGGGGGGAACACTGAAGCTTTCTTT. Amino acids: CASSHPGGNTEAFF.

A few counts support this clonotype. V gene TRBV21-1 combines with J gene TRBJ1-3; TRBD1, the table's D call, was not compared with the DNA. TRBV21-1 is reported as a pseudogene. The CDR3 runs to 17 residues. CDR3 in DNA: TGTGCCAGCAGCAAAGATTGGGAGACAACAGGAAGAAACACCATATATTTT. Its protein is CASSKDWETTGRNTIYF.

Only a few counts were recorded for this clonotype. The chain has TRBV4-1 and TRBJ1-5; D is unclear. Germline-derived CDR1 and CDR2 are MGHRA and YSYEKL. The CDR3 is 14 residues long. Trimming removed 4 bases from V and 6 bases from J, with 13 bases in between. As DNA, the CDR3 is TGCGCCAGCAGCCCCGGGTTTTATAGTCAGCCCCAGCATTTT. Its translation is CASSPGFYSQPQHF.

This rearrangement joins TRBV9 to TRBJ1-2, with TRBD1 identical over 7 bases. The CDR3 is made up of 16 amino acids. Looked up from germline, CDR1 is SGDLS and CDR2 is YYNGEE. V lost 4 bases, J lost 5 bases, and 14 bases stayed unmatched. The DNA of the CDR3 is TGTGCCAGCAGCCCGACAGGGACTATAGGGGGTTATGGCTACACCTTC. Translation: CASSPTGTIGGYGYTF.

This chain joins TRBV6-1 and TRBJ2-5; weak D call: TRBD2 (5 bases). V lost 0 bases, J lost 7 bases, and 12 bases lay in between. Germline-derived CDR1 and CDR2 are MNHNS and SASEGT. The CDR3 totals 14 residues. The chain's CDR3 is CASSEALAGGTQYF. The CDR3 bases are TGTGCCAGCAGTGAAGCGCTAGCAGGAGGGACCCAGTACTTC.

The chain recombines TRBV27 with TRBJ2-7; D is tentatively TRBD1 or TRBD2 (6 bases each). The CDR3 extends over 13 amino acids. Deletions cut 8 bases from V and 0 bases from J, with 11 bases between. Germline-derived CDR1 and CDR2 are MNHEY and SMNVEV (reference sequence). CDR3 bases: TGTGCCAGCGCAAGGGGGGCCTCCTACGAGCAGTACTTC. Translated: CASARGASYEQYF.

The rearrangement uses TRBV7-8 and TRBJ1-1; 7 nucleotides agree with TRBD1. The J segment lost 5 bases and the V segment lost 4 bases, leaving 10 bases of the junction unmatched. This CDR3 region has 15 residues. The germline CDR1 and CDR2 sequences are SGHVS and FQNEAQ. The CDR3 is CASSSHTGVSTEAFF. CDR3 DNA sequence: TGTGCCAGCAGCTCACATACAGGGGTCTCGACTGAAGCTTTCTTT.

The genes are TRBV24-1 and TRBJ2-3; no clear D. This CDR3 is built from 15 residues. Trimming took 0 bases from V and 0 from J, leaving 6 bases between them. The germline gives CDR1 KGHDR, CDR2 SFDVKD. The CDR3 DNA follows: TGTGCCACCAGTGATTTGCCCGACAGCACAGATACGCAGTATTTT. Translation gives CATSDLPDSTDTQYF.

This CDR3 is CSARSVGQGAEAFF. The DNA of the CDR3 is TGCAGTGCTAGGTCGGTAGGACAGGGGGCTGAAGCTTTCTTT. The V call is TRBV20-1, the J call TRBJ1-1, with TRBD1 matching over 10 bases. This CDR3 has 14 residues. Germline-derived CDR1 and CDR2 are DFQATT and SNEGSKA (reference sequence). V shed 3 bases and J 6 bases; nucleotides not matched to a gene: 7.

This clonotype has a handful of counts. The chain joins TRBV27 to TRBJ2-1; 12 positions match TRBD2. J gave up 0 bases and V 6 bases, and 6 bases lay outside the gene matches. The V gene's germline CDR1 is MNHEY and CDR2 SMNVEV (reference sequence). The CDR3 spans 17 residues. This chain's CDR3 is CASRPSGGASSYNEQFF. The CDR3 DNA sequence: TGTGCCAGCAGACCTAGCGGGGGGGCCAGCTCCTACAATGAGCAGTTCTTC.

Only a few counts were recorded for this clonotype. V usage is TRBV20-1 and J usage is TRBJ1-2, with 8 positions matching TRBD1. V was pared by 4 bases and J by 8 bases, with 21 bases of the junction left unmatched. Germline-derived CDR1 and CDR2 are DFQATT and SNEGSKA (reference sequence). CDR3 length: 17 residues. The CDR3 DNA is TGCAGTGCTATAGGACAGCGGCCGGGACAGGCCTTCGGGGGCTACACCTTC. Its translation: CSAIGQRPGQAFGGYTF.

This rearrangement joins TRBV11-2 to TRBJ2-1; 8 positions agree with TRBD2. This CDR3 is 15 amino acids long. From germline, CDR1 is SGHAT and CDR2 FQNNGV. V was clipped by 5 bases and J by 8 bases; unmatched bases: 11. This chain's CDR3 is CASSRIREGLDEQFF. The CDR3 bases are TGTGCCAGCAGCAGGATCCGGGAGGGCCTCGATGAGCAGTTCTTC.

This chain connects TRBV7-8 to TRBJ2-2; TRBD1 might be the D (6 bases). The CDR3 is made up of 16 amino acids. V dropped 1 base and J dropped 4 bases, with 13 bases sitting between them. Germline V gene lookup returns CDR1 SGHVS and CDR2 FQNEAQ. CDR3 sequence reads: CASSLVQGISTGELFF. The CDR3 DNA reads TGTGCCAGCAGCTTAGTACAGGGAATAAGCACCGGGGAGCTGTTTTTT.

This clonotype showed up just a few times. The gene calls are TRBV7-9 and TRBJ2-7, with 7 bases lining up with TRBD2. The germline V gene has CDR1 SEHNR and CDR2 FQNEAQ (reference sequence). The CDR3 sequence is 15 residues long. V trimming: 5 bases; J trimming: 0 bases; junction bases outside the gene matches: 7. CDR3 DNA: TGTGCCAGCAGCCTGCTAGCGGAGCTCTCCTACGAGCAGTACTTC. Its translation is CASSLLAELSYEQYF.

The chain recombines TRBV5-4 with TRBJ2-3; a weak D match, TRBD1 (6 bases). Germline loops: CDR1 SGHNT, CDR2 YYREEE (reference sequence). This CDR3 has 17 amino acids. Trimming removed 3 bases at V and 0 bases at J, with 17 bases between. The CDR3: CASSSTGGRRSTDTQYF. The CDR3 DNA reads TGTGCCAGCAGCTCGACAGGAGGCCGCCGGAGCACAGATACGCAGTATTTT.

This clonotype was picked up many times. The gene calls are TRBV7-3 and TRBJ2-2, with TRBD1 identical over 8 bases. Trimming took 3 bases from V and 6 from J; bases not matched to a gene: 6. Germline CDR1 reads SGHTA; CDR2 reads FQGTGA. CDR3 length: 15 amino acids. This chain's CDR3 is CASSFSGQGSGELFF. CDR3 in DNA: TGTGCCAGCAGCTTCTCCGGACAGGGCTCCGGGGAGCTGTTTTTT.